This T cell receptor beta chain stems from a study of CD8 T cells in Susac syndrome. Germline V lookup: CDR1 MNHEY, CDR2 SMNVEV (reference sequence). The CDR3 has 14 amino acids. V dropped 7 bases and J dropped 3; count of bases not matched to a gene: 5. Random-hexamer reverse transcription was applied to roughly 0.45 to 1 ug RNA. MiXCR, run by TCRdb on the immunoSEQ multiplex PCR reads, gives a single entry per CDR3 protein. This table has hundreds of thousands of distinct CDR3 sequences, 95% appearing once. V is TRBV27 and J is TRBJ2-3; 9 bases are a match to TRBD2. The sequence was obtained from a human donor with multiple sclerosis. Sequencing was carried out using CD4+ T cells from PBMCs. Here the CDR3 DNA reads TGTGCCAGCACCCGGGGACTAGCAACAGATACGCAGTATTTT. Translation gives CASTRGLATDTQYF.